This T cell receptor beta chain emerged from a study of Graves' ophthalmopathy and Graves' hyperthyroidism. The CDR3 loop spans 16 amino acids. J lost 2 bases, V lost 0 bases, and 4 bases had no gene match. CDR1 and CDR2 from the germline V gene are SGHAT and FQNNGV. A few counts support this clonotype. RNA transcripts were the source from which TCR beta CDR3 regions were amplified. RT-PCR in the first round used HTBI primers; a second-round multiplex PCR followed. MiXCR, applied by TCRdb to the multiplex PCR reads, yields one record per CDR3 protein. The table lists 1 million to 1.3 million distinct CDR3 sequences, less than 45% of them singletons.

Sequencing was done on a sample of peripheral blood or thyroid tissue (not recorded which). This receptor was taken from an adult man with Graves' hyperthyroidism. The chain carries TRBV11-2 and TRBJ2-7; 10 bases map to TRBD2. CDR3 nucleotide sequence: TGTGCCAGCAGCTTAGAGACTAGCGGGTCTACCTACGAGCAGTACTTC. This encodes CASSLETSGSTYEQYF.